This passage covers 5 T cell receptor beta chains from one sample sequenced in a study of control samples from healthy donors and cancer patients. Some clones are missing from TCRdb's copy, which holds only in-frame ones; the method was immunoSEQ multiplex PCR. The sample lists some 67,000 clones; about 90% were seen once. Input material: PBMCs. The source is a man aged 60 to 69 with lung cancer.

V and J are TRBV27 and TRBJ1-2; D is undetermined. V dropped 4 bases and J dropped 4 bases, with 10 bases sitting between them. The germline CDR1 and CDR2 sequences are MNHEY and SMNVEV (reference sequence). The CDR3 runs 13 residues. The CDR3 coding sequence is TGTGCCAGCAGTTCGAGGACGGGCTATGGCTACACCTTC. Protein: CASSSRTGYGYTF.

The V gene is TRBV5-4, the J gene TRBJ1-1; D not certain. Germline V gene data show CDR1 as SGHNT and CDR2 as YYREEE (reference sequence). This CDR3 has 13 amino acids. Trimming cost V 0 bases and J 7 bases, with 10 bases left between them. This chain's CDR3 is CASSLESWREAFF. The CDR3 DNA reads TGTGCCAGCAGCTTGGAGTCTTGGCGTGAAGCTTTCTTT. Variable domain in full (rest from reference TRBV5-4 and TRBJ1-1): ETGVTQSPTHLIKTRGQQVTLRCSSQSGHNTVSWYQQALGQGPQFIFQYYREEENGRGNFPPRFSGLQFPNYSSELNVNALELDDSALYLCASSLESWREAFFGQGTRLTVV.

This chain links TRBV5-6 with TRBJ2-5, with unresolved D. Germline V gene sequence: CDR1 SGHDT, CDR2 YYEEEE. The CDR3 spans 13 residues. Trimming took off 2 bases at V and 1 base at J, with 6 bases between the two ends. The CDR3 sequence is CASSLIIQETQYF. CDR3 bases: TGTGCCAGCAGCTTAATAATCCAAGAGACCCAGTACTTC. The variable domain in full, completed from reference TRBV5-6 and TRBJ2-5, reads DAGVTQSPTHLIKTRGQQVTLRCSPKSGHDTVSWYQQALGQGPQFIFQYYEEEERQRGNFPDRFSGHQFPNYSSELNVNALLLGDSALYLCASSLIIQETQYFGPGTRLLVL.

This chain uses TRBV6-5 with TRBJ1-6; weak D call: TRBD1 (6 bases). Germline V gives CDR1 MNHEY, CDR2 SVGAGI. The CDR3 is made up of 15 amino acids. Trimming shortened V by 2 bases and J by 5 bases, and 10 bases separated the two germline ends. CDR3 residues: CASSYRAGDNSPLHF. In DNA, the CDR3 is TGTGCCAGCAGTTACCGGGCAGGGGATAATTCACCCCTCCACTTT.

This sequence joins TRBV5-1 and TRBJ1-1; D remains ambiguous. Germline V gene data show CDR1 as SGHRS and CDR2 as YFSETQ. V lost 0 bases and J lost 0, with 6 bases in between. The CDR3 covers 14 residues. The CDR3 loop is CASSLDSVNTEAFF. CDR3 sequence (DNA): TGCGCCAGCAGCTTGGACAGTGTGAACACTGAAGCTTTCTTT.